This TCR beta chain was sequenced during a study of identical twins. TCRdb itself ran the 5' RACE reads through MiXCR, one entry per CDR3 protein. The sample gives 400,000 to 500,000 distinct CDR3 sequences, about 18% of which show up once; 12% is in the top ten. Many counts were recorded for this clonotype. Trimming stripped 5 bases from V and 2 bases from J, with 18 bases between. The CDR3 is 16 amino acids. Per germline, CDR1 SGHRS and CDR2 YFSETQ. The chain combines TRBV5-1 with TRBJ2-3; D unresolved. This TCR came from a man aged 50-60 years in good health. Specimen: naive T cells sorted from blood. The CDR3 sequence is CASSLTSLTPTDTQYF. CDR3 bases: TGCGCCAGCAGTTTGACGAGCCTCACTCCCACAGATACGCAGTATTTT. Looking up the rest from reference TRBV5-1 and TRBJ2-3 gives the full variable domain: KAGVTQTPRYLIKTRGQQVTLSCSPISGHRSVSWYQQTPGQGLQFLFEYFSETQRNKGNFPGRFSGRQFSNSRSEMNVSTLELGDSALYLCASSLTSLTPTDTQYFGPGTRLTVL.